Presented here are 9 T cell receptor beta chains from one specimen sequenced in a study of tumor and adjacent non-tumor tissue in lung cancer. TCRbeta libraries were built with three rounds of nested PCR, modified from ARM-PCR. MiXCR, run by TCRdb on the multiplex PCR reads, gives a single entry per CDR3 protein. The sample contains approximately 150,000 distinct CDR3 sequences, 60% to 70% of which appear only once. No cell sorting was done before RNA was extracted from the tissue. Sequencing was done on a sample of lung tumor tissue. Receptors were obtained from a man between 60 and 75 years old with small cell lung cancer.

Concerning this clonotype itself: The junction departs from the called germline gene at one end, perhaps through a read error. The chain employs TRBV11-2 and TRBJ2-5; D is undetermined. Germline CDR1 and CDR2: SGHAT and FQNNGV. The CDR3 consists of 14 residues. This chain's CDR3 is CAGSLVRDRETQYF. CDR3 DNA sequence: TGTGCCGGCAGCTTAGTGCGCGATAGAGAGACCCAGTACTTC.

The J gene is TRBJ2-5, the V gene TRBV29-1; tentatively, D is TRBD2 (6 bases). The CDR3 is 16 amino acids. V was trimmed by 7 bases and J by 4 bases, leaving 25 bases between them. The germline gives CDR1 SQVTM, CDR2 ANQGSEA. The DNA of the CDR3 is TGCAGCGGGACCCTACCGAGGGAGGTCGCGACAGAGACCCAGTACTTC. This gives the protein CSGTLPREVATETQYF.

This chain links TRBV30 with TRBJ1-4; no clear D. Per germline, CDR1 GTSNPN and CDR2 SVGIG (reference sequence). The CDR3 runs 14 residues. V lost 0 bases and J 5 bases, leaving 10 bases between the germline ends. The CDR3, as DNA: TGTGCCTGGAGTGTATGGGCGGGGAATGAAAAACTGTTTTTT. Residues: CAWSVWAGNEKLFF.

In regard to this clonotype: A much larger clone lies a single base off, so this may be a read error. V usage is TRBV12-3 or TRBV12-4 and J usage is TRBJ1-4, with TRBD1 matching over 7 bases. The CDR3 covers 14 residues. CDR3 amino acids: CANSFGNTGAKLFF. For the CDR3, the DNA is TGTGCCAACAGTTTTGGAAATACAGGGGCAAAACTGTTTTTT.

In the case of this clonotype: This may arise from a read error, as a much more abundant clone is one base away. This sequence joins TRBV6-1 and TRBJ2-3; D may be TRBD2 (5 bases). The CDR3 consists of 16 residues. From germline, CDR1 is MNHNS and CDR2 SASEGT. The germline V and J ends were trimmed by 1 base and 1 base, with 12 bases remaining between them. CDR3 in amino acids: CASSEGEGGGTDTQYF. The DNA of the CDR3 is TGTGCCAGCAGTGAAGGTGAGGGCGGAGGCACAGATACGCAGTATTTT.

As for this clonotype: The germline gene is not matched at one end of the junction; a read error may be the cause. In DNA form, the CDR3 reads TGCAGTGCTAGTGGTCCTAGTCGGAGAGATGAGCAGTTCTTT. Residues: CSASGPSRRDEQFF. V gene TRBV20-1 combines with J gene TRBJ2-1, with no clear D. The CDR3 runs 14 residues. Germline CDR1 DFQATT, CDR2 SNEGSKA (reference sequence).

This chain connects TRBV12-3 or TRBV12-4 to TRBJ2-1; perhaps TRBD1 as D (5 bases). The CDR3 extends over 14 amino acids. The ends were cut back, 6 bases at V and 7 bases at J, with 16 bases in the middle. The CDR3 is CASRLWRRGNEQFF. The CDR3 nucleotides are TGTGCCAGCAGATTATGGCGAAGGGGTAATGAGCAGTTCTTC.

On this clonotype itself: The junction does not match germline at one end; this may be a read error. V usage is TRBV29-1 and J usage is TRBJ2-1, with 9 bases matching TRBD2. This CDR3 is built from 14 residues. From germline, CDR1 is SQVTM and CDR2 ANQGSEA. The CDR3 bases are TGCAGCGTTGTCCCCGTAGCGGGAGCGAGTGAGCAATTCTTC. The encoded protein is CSVVPVAGASEQFF.

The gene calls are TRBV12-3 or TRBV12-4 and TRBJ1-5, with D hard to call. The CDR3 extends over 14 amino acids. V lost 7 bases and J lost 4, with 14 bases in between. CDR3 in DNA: TGTGCCAGCAATTACGGACGGCTTAATCAGCCCCAGCATTTT. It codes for CASNYGRLNQPQHF.